This TCR beta chain was sequenced for a study of cytomegalovirus exposure and HLA in healthy donors (dated by TCRdb to 2016 to 2017). With regard to the full study: According to an earlier analysis of 587 of the donors, about 179 million T cells yielded 90 million to 140 million unique TCR beta sequences and 276 Gb of sequence data. An early release covering about 600 HLA-typed donors comprised about 300 gigabases of sequencing data and some 79 million unique TCR sequences. The genetic ancestry cluster associated with self-reported Caucasian donors included about 81% of the 398 genotyped donors. The aim of the study was to test whether cataloging public T cell receptors could identify signatures of past pathogen exposure. The study used immunosequencing to profile the T cell repertoires of 666 subjects and linked those repertoires to cytomegalovirus serostatus. In addition to the first cohort of 666 subjects, a separate validation cohort of under 150 different subjects was used. To predict cytomegalovirus infection status, the study brought together high-throughput TCR immunosequencing, statistical association of individual TCRs with disease status, and machine learning. A later analysis re-analyzed previously published TCR beta repertoires from 600 to 850 donors and added high-resolution HLA genotyping to study TCR occurrence patterns. The later analysis used no new phenotypic data to find candidate immune exposures, relying instead on TCR beta sequences and their occurrence across donors. In an earlier analysis of several hundred of the donors, high-throughput TCR beta sequencing was used to judge whether each TCR beta V gene segment behaved as functional or pseudogenic. Donor age, sex, ethnicity and CMV serostatus were collected together with the repertoire data. A later genetic analysis took genome-wide SNP genotypes for about 60% of the roughly 670 donors and used that subset as a discovery cohort. All discovery cohort repertoires had been generated on a single sequencing platform. HLA typing covered class I and class II loci at four-digit resolution. The number of typed donors differed by locus: 629-630 for A, B, C, DRB1 and DQB1; 522 for DQA1; 606 for DPA1; and some 470 for DPB1. A handful of DR-DQ haplotypes were handled as single units for association and clustering because linkage in the cohort was strong. Among under 450 genotyped donors of the cohort, an average of about 240,000 unique TCR beta nucleotide sequences were sequenced per donor, roughly 20% of them non-productive. Here is what the overall study found, with its caveats: Because some donors lacked HLA typing at each locus, the association tests relied only on the typed subset. The study listed 170 or so TCR beta chains as associated with cytomegalovirus. When HLA alleles, especially DR and DQ, strongly co-occurred, attributing TCR associations to individual alleles was difficult. A later analysis found that TCR association rates varied across HLA loci, with DRB1 alleles showing the most associated TCRs and HLA-C alleles the fewest. The sequencing pipeline was judged likely to have produced a cluster of highly shared sequence variants as a technical artifact. In an earlier analysis of 587 of the donors, most TCR beta V segments were observed in productive rearrangements about 87% or about 30% of the time, broadly matching IMGT annotations. This cohort had only TCR beta chains sequenced, and the lack of alpha or paired-chain data limited which features could be detected. A further reported finding was that TCR beta sequences accurately predicted the HLA-A and HLA-B alleles for most subjects in the first cohort. The classifier was reported to diagnose cytomegalovirus status with high specificity and sensitivity in both the original and validation cohorts. Three of the identified cytomegalovirus-associated TCR beta chains were confirmed in vitro to be specific for cytomegalovirus antigens. Compared with the roughly 670-donor mean, donors in an Asian-associated ancestry cluster had fewer N-insertions in productive TCRs, according to a later genetic analysis. In a later analysis, HLA-associated TCR beta chains were found to be more clonally expanded and to have lower generation probabilities than equally common non-associated chains. Immune exposure information for the cohort was limited to CMV serostatus. The earlier analysis of 450 to 700 of the donors excluded about 16 rarely observed V segments, including chromosome 9 orphons, because counts were too low. Sequencing depth was assumed to be roughly uniform across donors in the presence/absence analyses, though that assumption may not hold. Linkage disequilibrium might explain the correlated functional status among segregating V segments, but an unknown experimental factor could not be ruled out. The authors suggested that the approach could potentially be generalized to other disease states and immunological phenotypes. Some IMGT-functional V segments, including TRBV6-2 and TRBV6-3, could not be told apart with the 87-base-pair reads, so those segments were excluded. Most TCR sequences were observed very rarely across donors, whereas some public TCRs were present in many individuals. A later analysis associated approximately 17,000 TCR beta sequences with specific HLA alleles at a false discovery rate of 0.05. A later analysis reported that several top co-occurrence clusters appeared linked to parvovirus B19, influenza, CMV and Epstein-Barr virus. A later genetic analysis associated a missense DCLRE1C variant with V-gene and J-gene trimming of TCR beta chains, and an independent cohort replicated the association. Most CMV-associated TCR beta chains appeared to be HLA-restricted in a later analysis, and the HLA associations seemed to be driven largely by CMV exposure.

The germline V gene (reference sequence) supplies CDR1 MNHEY and CDR2 SMNVEV. The CDR3 holds 15 amino acids from the cysteine to the phenylalanine. This entry keeps only the CDR3 DNA: 45 bases, framed from base 1. V is cut by 2 bases and J by 6 bases, and the space between the germline ends is 17 bases. The library was generated by the immunoSEQ multiplex PCR assay. For the multiplex PCR, a mixture combining 60 forward primers for TCR Vbeta segments and 13 reverse primers for TCR Jbeta segments was used. A multiplex PCR assay on genomic DNA amplified the CDR3 region of rearranged TCR beta genes. The Illumina HiSeq System was used to sequence the amplified TCR beta libraries as 87-base-pair reads. On the authors' methods: A later analysis counted tens of millions of unique TCR beta chains across the 690 or so repertoires, and 10 million to 12 million of these chains were shared by at least two donors. Raw reads were error-corrected and collapsed into unique sequences with a nearest-neighbor algorithm that merged closely related sequences to remove PCR and sequencing errors. V, D and J gene segments were assigned by aligning CDR3 sequences to IMGT reference sequences. For a sequence to be retained, at least a six-nucleotide match to both a V gene segment and a J gene segment was required. A rearrangement counted as productive if the CDR3 had no stop codons and remained in frame with V and J, and every other rearrangement counted as non-productive. CDR3 was defined according to IMGT convention as the region running from the second conserved V-encoded cysteine to the conserved J-encoded phenylalanine. The earlier analysis of more than 450 of the donors excluded sequences that lacked an unambiguous match to a single V gene segment. An earlier analysis of a few hundred of the donors called V segments functional above 56.7% productive rearrangements and segregating when the between-donor standard deviation exceeded 5%. A statistical classification framework was built to diagnose cytomegalovirus status from the catalog of TCR beta chain sequences. In a later analysis, V and J genes were assigned by comparing TCR nucleotide sequences against IMGT/GENE-DB human TR gene sequences. In a later analysis, CDR3 sequences and most-parsimonious VDJ recombination scenarios were assigned using the TCRdist pipeline. In a later analysis, every TCR beta chain was defined by the combination of its CDR3 amino acid sequence and its V-gene family, and reads without a unique V-gene family were dropped. In a later analysis, 550 to 650 highly shared, low-generation-probability nucleotide sequences were removed to address suspected cross-contamination and a sequencing artifact. In a later analysis, a clonal expansion index was calculated for each public chain from normalized within-repertoire ranks of inferred template counts. Generation probabilities in a later analysis came from a VDJ recombination model fitted to out-of-frame rearrangements, and those results were checked against IGoR. A later analysis scored TCR-TCR, TCR-HLA and TCR-CMV co-occurrence with hypergeometric tests, applying a repertoire-size bias correction to TCR pairs. To estimate false discovery rates, a later analysis permuted the HLA or CMV assignments 20 times. In a later analysis, co-occurring TCRs were grouped using DBSCAN, with TCRdist sequence similarity added in when clustering inside HLA-allele-positive subsets. Repertoires with fewer than 30,000 or more than 120,000 public chains were left out of co-occurrence clustering, as were five repertoires with anomalous nucleotide sharing. TCRdb took over this immuneACCESS table, retaining in-frame rearrangements with V and J assigned. Such tables are incomplete; in checked studies, under half of the missing clones stem from an unresolved V gene, and the remainder is unexplained. The DNA was the basis for D and trimming; V, J and clone size are from that table. This sample's table has entries for about 140,000 clones. In total, the top ten clones hold about 0.96% of the sample.

Concerning this clone: The antigen this receptor binds is unknown.

In total, roughly 670 healthy bone marrow donors made up the cohort. At the time of sampling, all cohort members were nominally healthy, though unrecorded immune exposures were likely present. The donor was CMV seronegative and was included in the group of about 400 seronegative cohort members. Every donor gave a peripheral blood sample, and the peripheral blood mononuclear cells from that sample were used for TCR beta sequencing. The Qiagen DNeasy Blood Extraction Kit was used to extract genomic DNA from the blood cell samples. Sequencing used PBMCs. This clonotype was sampled from a male donor in good health and CMV-seronegative. The V and J segments used are TRBV27 and TRBJ2-7; the D gene is perhaps TRBD2, from 5 matching bases. The DNA sequence is TGTGCCAGCAGTTTAATCCCGGGGTCCCCCCTCGAGCAGTACTTC. Its translation reads: CASSLIPGSPLEQYF.